These 20 T cell receptor beta chains share one sample of origin, sequenced in a study of response to subunit inactivated influenza vaccine. MiXCR was run by TCRdb on the RT-PCR reads, yielding one entry per CDR3 protein. The sample lists over 650,000 distinct CDR3 sequences, roughly 18% seen once, with roughly a tenth in the top ten. Sequenced here: PBMCs from blood, sampled roughly 5 days after vaccination. The receptors here all came from a man aged 45-65 years who received an inactivated influenza vaccine.

The chain couples TRBV20-1 to TRBJ2-7; D may be TRBD2 (5 bases). Trimming left V 3 bases short and J 2 bases short, with 14 bases between. The V gene's germline CDR1 is DFQATT and CDR2 SNEGSKA (reference sequence). The CDR3 has 14 amino acids. DNA for the CDR3: TGCAGTGCTAGTTTATGGGAGAATACCTACGAGCAGTACTTC. Translated: CSASLWENTYEQYF.

This rearrangement joins TRBV6-1 to TRBJ1-1, with TRBD1 as a possible D gene (5 bases). The CDR3 length is 14 residues. Germline V gives CDR1 MNHNS, CDR2 SASEGT. Trimming shortened V by 7 bases and J by 1 base, and 13 bases separated the two germline ends. The CDR3 sequence: CASTGGTANTEAFF. CDR3 nucleotides: TGTGCCAGCACAGGTGGGACGGCGAACACTGAAGCTTTCTTT.

This chain joins TRBV29-1 and TRBJ1-1, with D hard to call. The germline gives CDR1 SQVTM, CDR2 ANQGSEA. V was shortened by 7 bases and J by 0 bases, with 12 bases between the two germline ends. The CDR3 sequence is 13 residues long. The CDR3 DNA follows: TGCAGCGGATCAGGACGGTTGAACACTGAAGCTTTCTTT. This encodes CSGSGRLNTEAFF.

In this sample, this clonotype turned up a few times. The V gene is TRBV28, the J gene TRBJ2-7, with D perhaps assigned TRBD1 or TRBD2 (6 bases each). V was trimmed by 8 bases and J by 4 bases, leaving 18 bases between them. Germline V CDR1 and CDR2: MDHEN, SYDVKM. CDR3 length: 14 residues. CDR3 residues: CASSSLGGIYEQYF. For the CDR3, the DNA is TGTGCCAGCTCCTCCCTAGGGGGGATATACGAGCAGTACTTC. Together with reference TRBV28 and TRBJ2-7, the CDR3 gives the full variable domain: DVKVTQSSRYLVKRTGEKVFLECVQDMDHENMFWYRQDPGLGLRLIYFSYDVKMKEKGDIPEGYSVSREKKERFSLILESASTNQTSMYLCASSSLGGIYEQYFGPGTRLTVT.

This clonotype was counted many times. The chain combines TRBV4-2 with TRBJ2-1; D unclear. The V end lost 0 bases, the J end lost 4 bases, and 4 bases lay between the germline ends. The germline V gene has CDR1 LGHNA and CDR2 YNFKEQ. The CDR3 sequence is 13 residues long. CDR3 DNA sequence: TGTGCCAGCAGCCAAGAGAATTACAATGAGCAGTTCTTC. Protein: CASSQENYNEQFF.

Here the CDR3 reads CASSLAASGGFPYEQYF. CDR3 in DNA: TGCGCCAGCAGCTTGGCGGCTAGCGGGGGGTTCCCCTACGAGCAGTACTTC. This chain uses TRBV5-1 with TRBJ2-7, with 11 bases fitting TRBD2. Germline V lookup: CDR1 SGHRS, CDR2 YFSETQ. The CDR3 has 17 residues. The trim removed 0 bases at V and 2 bases at J, leaving 7 bases unmatched.

This clonotype has only a few counts. The rearrangement uses TRBV7-2 and TRBJ1-5, with D possibly matching TRBD1 (6 bases). Germline CDR1 is SGHTA and CDR2 is FQGNSA. This CDR3 has 16 amino acids. Trimming took off 4 bases at V and 6 bases at J, with 19 bases between the two ends. CDR3 region: CASSYLGGGDSQPQHF. CDR3 DNA sequence: TGTGCCAGCAGCTACCTGGGAGGGGGTGATAGTCAGCCCCAGCATTTT.

The J gene is TRBJ2-1, the V gene TRBV6-5, with a possible D match to TRBD2 (9 bases). This CDR3 contains 18 residues. Trimming took off 0 bases at V and 4 bases at J, with 19 bases between the two ends. Germline-derived CDR1 and CDR2 are MNHEY and SVGAGI. Here the CDR3 DNA reads TGTGCCAGCAGTTACTCTGACAGGGGTACTAGCGGGTACAATGAGCAGTTCTTC. Translation gives CASSYSDRGTSGYNEQFF.

This clonotype was picked up many times. This rearrangement joins TRBV6-1 to TRBJ2-1; tentatively, D is TRBD1 (5 bases). Germline-derived CDR1 and CDR2 are MNHNS and SASEGT. V gave up 5 bases and J gave up 0 bases, with 11 bases separating them. The CDR3 covers 15 residues. In DNA, the CDR3 is TGTGCCAGCAGTCTAGGGGCGAGCTCCTACAATGAGCAGTTCTTC. Translated, it gives CASSLGASSYNEQFF.

V and J are TRBV20-1 and TRBJ2-5; weak D call: TRBD2 (5 bases). Germline V gene sequence: CDR1 DFQATT, CDR2 SNEGSKA (reference sequence). V was trimmed by 5 bases and J by 0 bases, leaving 16 bases between them. The CDR3 covers 15 residues. Here the CDR3 reads CSAPRLYNYQETQYF. The CDR3 DNA reads TGCAGTGCTCCGCGACTATATAATTACCAAGAGACCCAGTACTTC.

V is TRBV24-1 and J is TRBJ2-1, with D uncertain. Germline loops: CDR1 KGHDR, CDR2 SFDVKD. The CDR3 is made up of 12 amino acids. Trimming took off 0 bases at V and 7 bases at J, with 3 bases between the two ends. The CDR3: CATSDLPNEQFF. CDR3 coding DNA: TGTGCCACCAGTGATTTGCCTAATGAGCAGTTCTTC.

The chain recombines TRBV11-1 with TRBJ2-2; D is uncertain. V dropped 3 bases and J dropped 6 bases, with 17 bases sitting between them. The CDR3 totals 16 residues. In germline, CDR1 is SGHAT, CDR2 FQDESV (reference sequence). The CDR3 region is CASSFPQRFEAGELFF. Here the CDR3 DNA reads TGTGCCAGCAGCTTCCCACAGAGATTCGAGGCCGGGGAGCTGTTTTTT.

The chain is built from TRBV9 and TRBJ2-2, with 9 nucleotides matching TRBD2. The length of the CDR3 is 18 residues. V shed 3 bases and J 6 bases; nucleotides not matched to a gene: 15. Germline V gene data show CDR1 as SGDLS and CDR2 as YYNGEE. CDR3 protein: CASSALWSGGSSSGELFF. CDR3 DNA sequence: TGTGCCAGCAGCGCACTATGGAGCGGGGGGTCGTCGTCCGGGGAGCTGTTTTTT. The entire variable domain, with the rest obtained from reference TRBV9 and TRBJ2-2, is as follows: DSGVTQTPKHLITATGQRVTLRCSPRSGDLSVYWYQQSLDQGLQFLIQYYNGEERAKGNILERFSAQQFPDLHSELNLSSLELGDSALYFCASSALWSGGSSSGELFFGEGSRLTVL.

The gene calls are TRBV6-1 and TRBJ2-3; 8 nucleotides agree with TRBD2. After removal of 6 bases from V and 5 bases from J, the junction contained 10 bases not matched to a gene. The CDR3 is made up of 15 amino acids. The germline V gene has CDR1 MNHNS and CDR2 SASEGT. The CDR3: CASSDGAGAGDTQYF. CDR3 sequence (DNA): TGTGCCAGCAGCGATGGAGCGGGGGCCGGAGATACGCAGTATTTT.

The chain uses TRBV25-1 and TRBJ2-5, with D unclear. CDR3 size: 14 residues. Germline V lookup: CDR1 MGHDK, CDR2 SYGVNS. V dropped 6 bases and J dropped 5 bases, with 16 bases sitting between them. The CDR3 here is CASSVGGLGETQYF. The CDR3 DNA sequence: TGTGCCAGCAGCGTAGGTGGCCTCGGGGAGACCCAGTACTTC.

This chain uses TRBV12-3 or TRBV12-4 with TRBJ1-4, with D possibly TRBD1 on 5 matching bases. The ends were cut back, 6 bases at V and 7 bases at J, with 9 bases in the middle. The CDR3 spans 12 residues. The CDR3 loop reads CASSRDVEKLFF. CDR3 sequence (DNA): TGTGCCAGCAGCAGGGACGTTGAAAAACTGTTTTTT.

This clonotype was found many times. The chain uses TRBV12-3 or TRBV12-4 and TRBJ2-3; TRBD2 matches at 10 bases. The CDR3 consists of 14 residues. The V gene end was trimmed by 6 bases and the J gene end by 4 bases; junction bases not matched to a gene: 4. CDR3 bases: TGTGCCAGCAGAACTAGCGGGGTTGCAGATACGCAGTATTTT. It codes for CASRTSGVADTQYF.

This clonotype was observed a handful of times. The V and J genes are TRBV5-1 and TRBJ2-6; tentatively, D is TRBD1 (5 bases). The CDR3 is made up of 16 amino acids. Trimming removed 4 bases from V and 1 base from J, with 12 bases in between. CDR1 and CDR2 (germline): SGHRS, YFSETQ. The CDR3 nucleotides are TGCGCCAGCAGCAGTACGGCAGGGTCTGGGGCCAACGTCCTGACTTTC. Its translation: CASSSTAGSGANVLTF. The entire variable domain, with the rest obtained from reference TRBV5-1 and TRBJ2-6, is as follows: KAGVTQTPRYLIKTRGQQVTLSCSPISGHRSVSWYQQTPGQGLQFLFEYFSETQRNKGNFPGRFSGRQFSNSRSEMNVSTLELGDSALYLCASSSTAGSGANVLTFGAGSRLTVL.

This rearrangement joins TRBV20-1 to TRBJ2-7, with TRBD1 matching over 10 bases. Per the germline V gene, CDR1 is DFQATT and CDR2 is SNEGSKA (reference sequence). This CDR3 is built from 14 residues. With V trimmed by 3 bases and J by 3 bases, 5 bases remained unmatched. As DNA, the CDR3 is TGCAGTGCTAGGGGGGACAGGGGAGGCTACGAGCAGTACTTC. Translation: CSARGDRGGYEQYF.

The rearrangement links TRBV5-1 to TRBJ2-1; D unresolved. The CDR3 sequence is 14 residues long. CDR1 and CDR2 (germline): SGHRS, YFSETQ. V was cut by 9 bases and J by 2 bases, with 15 bases left in between. CDR3 bases: TGCGCCACCAATCCGGACGGCACCTACAATGAGCAGTTCTTC. Its protein product is CATNPDGTYNEQFF.